The source of this T cell receptor beta chain is a study of post-analysis software for immune sequencing data. For the study at large: Included among the disease courses, which were recorded for the cohort, were relapsing-remitting, secondary progressive and progressive-relapsing multiple sclerosis.

Researchers reported that TCR beta cDNA libraries carried unique molecular identifiers. TCRdb fed the PCR reads into MiXCR, producing one record per CDR3 protein. The sample yields about 770,000 distinct CDR3 sequences, about 45% seen once. For this clonotype: Its specificity is unknown.

Deletions cut 6 bases from V and 0 bases from J, with 13 bases between. The CDR3 sequence is 15 residues long. CDR1 is SGHRS and CDR2 is YFSETQ in the germline V gene. Study results and caveats: Controls' normalized Chao1 diversity significantly exceeded that of multiple sclerosis patients. Four or five TRBV segments (TRBV5-6, TRBV5-1 and TRBV20-1 among them) occurred more frequently in patients than in controls.

The TCR originated in a girl between 5 and 17 years old with multiple sclerosis. The J gene is TRBJ2-1, the V gene TRBV5-1; no definite D call. Sequenced material: blood. The CDR3 protein is CASTQVPGSYNEQFF. CDR3 bases: TGCGCCAGCACCCAGGTGCCCGGCTCCTACAATGAGCAGTTCTTC.